This paragraph covers one TCR beta chain sequence. As yet, its antigen is unknown. The data were obtained in a study of cytomegalovirus exposure and HLA in healthy donors. The overall study: Earlier sequencing of 150 million to 200 million T cells yielded around 100 million unique TCR beta sequences. Study observations and caveats: For most TCR sequences rarity was the rule, although some public TCRs occurred in many donors. The HLA-A and HLA-B alleles of most subjects were reportedly predicted accurately from TCR beta sequences.

Both 60 Vbeta primers and 13 Jbeta primers went into the PCR. The repertoire was sequenced with immunoSEQ multiplex PCR; TCRdb's copy has only in-frame clones and lacks some. The repertoire has about 140,000 clones, roughly 68% of them found once; the top ten carry 3.5% to 5%. CDR3 length: 14 residues. With 3 bases removed from V and 6 bases from J, the gap between germline ends came to 11 bases. Germline V gene sequence: CDR1 MDHEN, CDR2 SYDVKM. This chain links TRBV28 with TRBJ1-4, with D maybe TRBD1 (5 bases). The material sequenced was PBMCs. The sequence was collected from a man between 60 and 75 years old in good health and CMV-seronegative. The CDR3 protein is CASSFVGAYEKLFF. The CDR3, as DNA: TGTGCCAGCAGTTTTGTTGGGGCCTATGAAAAACTGTTTTTT.